One sample yielded the 16 T cell receptor beta chains listed below, sequenced in a study of beta chain features in type 1 diabetes. Investigators reverse transcribed all isolated RNA, so they sequenced expressed TCRB transcripts. Sequenced by immunoSEQ multiplex PCR; TCRdb stores in-frame clones only, minus some. The sample consists of about 250,000 clones, roughly 13% of them appearing once. The specimen was naive CD4+ T cells from blood. The receptors shown here come from a woman between 40 and 55 years old in good health.

This clone was detected a few times. The genes are TRBV19 and TRBJ1-2; a possible D gene is TRBD1 (5 bases). CDR1 is LNHDA, CDR2 SQIVND, per germline (reference sequence). Trimming pared 5 bases from V and 4 bases from J, leaving 11 bases between. This CDR3 is 13 amino acids long. CDR3 DNA sequence: TGTGCCAGTAGTCCAGGGTACGTCTATGGCTACACCTTC. Translation gives CASSPGYVYGYTF.

DNA for the CDR3: TGTGCCAGCTCACCAAACGGGGGGCAAGAGACCCAGTACTTC. It is translated as CASSPNGGQETQYF. The rearrangement uses TRBV18 and TRBJ2-5, with 7 bases fitting TRBD2. CDR3 size: 14 residues. The germline CDR1 and CDR2 sequences are KGHSH and LQKENI. Trimming removed 2 bases from V and 2 bases from J; junction bases left unmatched: 2.

This clone showed up just a few times. The V gene is TRBV2, the J gene TRBJ2-7, with 8 bases lining up with TRBD1. The length of the CDR3 is 14 residues. V shed 5 bases, J shed 6 bases, and the junction held 9 bases outside the gene matches. Per the germline V gene, CDR1 is SNHLY and CDR2 is FYNNEI. DNA for the CDR3: TGTGCCAGCAGTCGACAGGGGCGGGGTTCCGAGCAGTACTTC. Protein product: CASSRQGRGSEQYF.

The chain links TRBV5-1 to TRBJ2-2; 10 nucleotides match TRBD1. Germline V CDR1 and CDR2: SGHRS, YFSETQ. Trimming cost V 6 bases and J 0 bases; bases outside gene matches: 5. The CDR3 length is 16 residues. The CDR3 DNA follows: TGCGCCAGCAACCCTGACAGGGGGCCGAACACCGGGGAGCTGTTTTTT. Its protein product is CASNPDRGPNTGELFF. The whole variable domain, filled in from reference TRBV5-1 and TRBJ2-2, reads KAGVTQTPRYLIKTRGQQVTLSCSPISGHRSVSWYQQTPGQGLQFLFEYFSETQRNKGNFPGRFSGRQFSNSRSEMNVSTLELGDSALYLCASNPDRGPNTGELFFGEGSRLTVL.

The chain has TRBV2 and TRBJ2-6, with TRBD2 matching 8 bases. V lost 6 bases, J lost 4 bases, and 2 bases stayed unmatched. The V gene's germline CDR1 is SNHLY and CDR2 FYNNEI. This CDR3 spans 14 amino acids. The chain's CDR3 is CASSGRVGANVLTF. The CDR3 DNA follows: TGTGCCAGCAGCGGGAGGGTCGGGGCCAACGTCCTGACTTTC.

The chain employs TRBV5-1 and TRBJ2-2; 14 bases fit TRBD2. CDR1 SGHRS and CDR2 YFSETQ come from the germline V gene. The CDR3 is 18 amino acids. Trimming removed 3 bases from V and 5 bases from J; junction bases left unmatched: 9. CDR3 in DNA: TGCGCCAGCAGCTCGGGACTAGCGGGGGCGACAATAACCGGGGAGCTGTTTTTT. It yields the protein CASSSGLAGATITGELFF.

This chain connects TRBV25-1 to TRBJ2-3, with D possibly being TRBD2 (5 bases). CDR1 is MGHDK, CDR2 SYGVNS, per germline. The V and J ends lost 8 bases and 1 base respectively, with 22 bases between them. The CDR3 has 17 residues. The CDR3 bases are TGTGCCAGCCCCGGGGTTGGTGACCCCTTGGGCACAGATACGCAGTATTTT. Amino acids: CASPGVGDPLGTDTQYF. The full variable domain, rest sourced from reference TRBV25-1 and TRBJ2-3, is EADIYQTPRYLVIGTGKKITLECSQTMGHDKMYWYQQDPGMELHLIHYSYGVNSTEKGDLSSESTVSRIRTEHFPLTLESARPSHTSQYLCASPGVGDPLGTDTQYFGPGTRLTVL.

The rearrangement joins TRBV7-8 to TRBJ2-7, with TRBD1 identical over 11 bases. Germline values: CDR1 SGHVS, CDR2 FQNEAQ. The CDR3 spans 15 residues. The V gene end was trimmed by 5 bases and the J gene end by 3 bases; junction bases not matched to a gene: 6. The DNA for the CDR3 is TGTGCCAGCAGCAGAGCTGGGACAGGGGGCTACGAGCAGTACTTC. Encoded protein: CASSRAGTGGYEQYF.

This clone was seen a handful of times. The chain has TRBV10-3 and TRBJ2-5; a possible D gene is TRBD1 (5 bases). CDR1 is ENHRY, CDR2 SYGVKD, per germline. The CDR3 spans 15 residues. The V and J ends lost 0 bases and 5 bases respectively, with 13 bases between them. The CDR3 spells CAISESGARLETQYF. Here the CDR3 DNA reads TGTGCCATCAGTGAGTCAGGGGCCAGGTTGGAGACCCAGTACTTC.

V gene TRBV19 combines with J gene TRBJ2-3; D possibly corresponds to TRBD2 (6 bases). The ends were cut back, 6 bases at V and 1 base at J, with 17 bases in the middle. This CDR3 has 16 amino acids. Per the germline V gene, CDR1 is LNHDA and CDR2 is SQIVND (reference sequence). CDR3: CASSPEGRTRTDTQYF. The CDR3 bases are TGTGCCAGTAGCCCGGAGGGGAGAACTCGCACAGATACGCAGTATTTT.

This clone was seen only a few times. The chain joins TRBV18 to TRBJ2-5; weak D call: TRBD2 (5 bases). Per the germline V gene, CDR1 is KGHSH and CDR2 is LQKENI. V was clipped by 1 base and J by 0 bases, with 18 bases between them. The CDR3 runs to 18 residues. The CDR3 protein is CASSPLGSGGANQETQYF. The CDR3 region has the DNA TGTGCCAGCTCACCACTCGGAAGCGGCGGAGCGAACCAAGAGACCCAGTACTTC.

V usage is TRBV5-1 and J usage is TRBJ2-7; D is unclear. Trimming took off 0 bases at V and 7 bases at J, with 14 bases between the two ends. Germline lookup yields CDR1 SGHRS and CDR2 YFSETQ. There are 14 residues in the CDR3. This chain's CDR3 is CASSLAATADEQYF. As DNA, the CDR3 is TGCGCCAGCAGCTTGGCCGCGACGGCGGATGAGCAGTACTTC.

This clone was observed a few times. The chain joins TRBV18 to TRBJ2-3, with 9 bases identical to TRBD2. Germline V CDR1 and CDR2: KGHSH, LQKENI. Unmatched junction bases numbered 12, after V lost 2 bases and J lost 6 bases. The CDR3 has 17 residues. DNA of the CDR3: TGTGCCAGCTCACCAACCCCAAGCGGGGGGCTGGGGGATACGCAGTATTTT. As protein: CASSPTPSGGLGDTQYF.

The chain is built from TRBV6-1 and TRBJ1-2; D gene unclear. CDR1 is MNHNS, CDR2 SASEGT, per germline. V lost 7 bases and J 1 base, leaving 7 bases between the germline ends. The CDR3 covers 12 residues. CDR3: CASIYSNYGYTF. The CDR3 region has the DNA TGTGCCAGCATCTACAGTAACTATGGCTACACCTTC.

This clone has only a few counts. The chain combines TRBV11-2 with TRBJ2-5; 8 nucleotides agree with TRBD1. Trimming at V came to 5 bases and at J to 5 bases, leaving 7 bases not matched to a gene. The germline V gene encodes CDR1 SGHAT and CDR2 FQNNGV. This CDR3 is 14 amino acids long. CDR3 in amino acids: CASSAQGAWETQYF. In DNA, the CDR3 is TGTGCCAGCAGCGCCCAGGGGGCTTGGGAGACCCAGTACTTC.

This clone was detected only a few times. CDR3 bases: TGTGCCAGCTCACCCAACAGGGTTGACACCTTCCGCCTTCTTAATTCACCCCTCCACTTT. Protein sequence: CASSPNRVDTFRLLNSPLHF. The rearrangement uses TRBV18 and TRBJ1-6, with D tentatively TRBD1 (6 bases). The CDR3 has 20 amino acids. Germline V gene data show CDR1 as KGHSH and CDR2 as LQKENI. Deletions cut 3 bases from V and 6 bases from J, with 27 bases between.